The 20 T cell receptor beta chains reported below all come from one sample, sequenced in a study of T-cell reconstitution after alpha-beta-depleted transplantation in children. A TCRbeta library incorporating unique molecular identifiers was prepared. TCRdb reanalysed the PCR reads using MiXCR and keeps one entry per CDR3 protein. Of approximately 16,000 distinct CDR3 sequences in the sample, roughly 4.7% were seen once. This material consisted of PBMCs, taken before TCRalphabeta/CD19-depleted stem cell transplant. Receptor source: a boy younger than 18 with acute lymphoblastic leukemia, due to receive a stem cell transplant.

Many counts were recorded for this clonotype. V is TRBV20-1 and J is TRBJ1-1; a weak D match, TRBD1 (5 bases). The CDR3 is 13 amino acids. Germline CDR1 DFQATT, CDR2 SNEGSKA (reference sequence). V lost 2 bases to trimming and J lost 0 bases, with 7 bases between them. The CDR3 here is CSARRQLNTEAFF. The DNA of the CDR3 is TGCAGTGCTAGACGACAGTTGAACACTGAAGCTTTCTTT.

This chain links TRBV28 with TRBJ1-1, with D perhaps matching TRBD1 (5 bases). V shed 2 bases and J shed 0 bases, with 16 bases lying between them. The CDR3 is made up of 17 amino acids. From germline, CDR1 is MDHEN and CDR2 SYDVKM. Here the CDR3 DNA reads TGTGCCAGCAGTTTAAGGGGAGGGTCAGACATGAACACTGAAGCTTTCTTT. This encodes CASSLRGGSDMNTEAFF.

This clonotype was seen many times. V usage is TRBV5-5 and J usage is TRBJ1-3; D is unresolved. V was clipped by 1 base and J by 4 bases, with 15 bases between them. This CDR3 is built from 16 residues. Germline V lookup: CDR1 SGHKS, CDR2 YYEKEE (reference sequence). CDR3 sequence reads: CASSLYTRVTGNTIYF. CDR3 in DNA: TGTGCCAGCAGCTTGTATACGAGGGTCACAGGAAACACCATATATTTT.

This sequence joins TRBV20-1 and TRBJ2-5; D is undetermined. CDR3 length equals 12 residues. Germline CDR1 DFQATT, CDR2 SNEGSKA (reference sequence). Between the trimmed V and J ends, which lost 3 bases and 5 bases, there was a span of 10 bases. Here the CDR3 reads CSARYPGETQYF. CDR3 sequence (DNA): TGCAGTGCTAGGTACCCTGGGGAGACCCAGTACTTC.

By share, this clonotype ranks as medium-sized. This sequence joins TRBV20-1 and TRBJ2-7, with 12 bases lining up with TRBD2. Germline CDR1 and CDR2: DFQATT and SNEGSKA (reference sequence). The V and J ends lost 5 bases and 3 bases, in that order; junction bases with no gene match: 8. CDR3 length equals 15 residues. The CDR3 protein is CSALGTSGFLYEQYF. The DNA of the CDR3 is TGCAGTGCTCTCGGGACTAGCGGGTTCCTCTACGAGCAGTACTTC.

In this sample, this clonotype turned up many times. The V call is TRBV3-1, the J call TRBJ1-2; 12 bases line up with TRBD1. V lost 4 bases and J lost 7; bases outside the gene matches: 7. Germline V lookup: CDR1 LGHDT, CDR2 YNNKEL (reference sequence). This CDR3 region has 15 residues. CDR3 in amino acids: CASSLKGTGGGGYTF. The CDR3, as DNA: TGTGCCAGCAGCCTAAAAGGGACAGGGGGCGGTGGCTACACCTTC.

This clonotype has at least ten counts. The chain has TRBV15 and TRBJ1-5; TRBD1 matches at 7 bases. The germline V gene encodes CDR1 LNHNV and CDR2 YYDKDF (reference sequence). The CDR3 runs to 16 residues. The J segment lost 7 bases and the V segment lost 0 bases, leaving 9 bases of the junction unmatched. Written as DNA, the CDR3 is TGTGCCACCAGCAGAGATCCGACAGGGAGGGGGCAGCCCCAGCATTTT. Translated: CATSRDPTGRGQPQHF.

Many counts were recorded for this clonotype. The gene calls are TRBV4-3 and TRBJ2-3; D gene unclear. The germline CDR1 and CDR2 sequences are LGHNA and YSLEER. V shed 0 bases and J shed 0 bases, with 13 bases lying between them. The CDR3 runs 17 residues. The DNA for the CDR3 is TGCGCCAGCAGCCAAGATCCGAACAGAATTAGCACAGATACGCAGTATTTT. It translates to CASSQDPNRISTDTQYF.

This clonotype was seen repeatedly, ten times or more. The J gene is TRBJ2-1, the V gene TRBV11-2; 8 positions match TRBD2. The trim removed 4 bases at V and 4 bases at J, leaving 9 bases unmatched. The length of the CDR3 is 16 residues. Germline V gives CDR1 SGHAT, CDR2 FQNNGV. In nucleotides, the CDR3 is TGTGCCAGCAGCTCTCGGGGGGGGCTCGGGTACAATGAGCAGTTCTTC. It translates to CASSSRGGLGYNEQFF.

This clonotype has a count of ten or more. The chain combines TRBV7-2 with TRBJ2-7; 9 bases match TRBD1. In germline, CDR1 is SGHTA, CDR2 FQGNSA. The V and J ends lost 5 bases and 4 bases, in that order; junction bases with no gene match: 12. CDR3 length equals 16 residues. The CDR3 region is CASSLVGGGQGYEQYF. CDR3 bases: TGTGCCAGCAGCCTAGTTGGGGGGGGACAGGGTTACGAGCAGTACTTC.

This clonotype was observed many times. The genes are TRBV20-1 and TRBJ1-5; a possible D gene is TRBD1 (5 bases). Germline V gene lookup returns CDR1 DFQATT and CDR2 SNEGSKA (reference sequence). The CDR3 length is 14 residues. Trimming left V 0 bases short and J 5 bases short, with 11 bases between. The CDR3 DNA reads as TGCAGTGCTAGAGAATGGAGGGGTCATCAGCCCCAGCATTTT. Protein: CSAREWRGHQPQHF.

This clonotype has ten or more counts. The rearrangement joins TRBV7-6 to TRBJ2-2, with a possible D match to TRBD1 (6 bases). In germline, CDR1 is SGHVS, CDR2 FNYEAQ. The V and J ends lost 4 bases and 3 bases respectively, with 18 bases between them. The CDR3 covers 17 residues. CDR3 in DNA: TGTGCCAGCAGCTACAAACTACAGGGATGGGACACCGGGGAGCTGTTTTTT. Residues: CASSYKLQGWDTGELFF.

This clonotype was seen ten or more times. The chain uses TRBV28 and TRBJ1-2, with D unresolved. Germline V lookup: CDR1 MDHEN, CDR2 SYDVKM. Between the trimmed V and J ends, which lost 2 bases and 4 bases, there was a span of 11 bases. The CDR3 contains 14 residues. CDR3 sequence: CASSLAASSYGYTF. CDR3 nucleotides: TGTGCCAGCAGTTTAGCGGCCAGCAGCTATGGCTACACCTTC.

Many counts were recorded for this clonotype. V gene TRBV7-9 combines with J gene TRBJ2-3, with D possibly being TRBD2 (6 bases). V lost 4 bases and J 6 bases, leaving 23 bases between the germline ends. Germline V gene lookup returns CDR1 SEHNR and CDR2 FQNEAQ (reference sequence). This CDR3 comprises 17 residues. As DNA, the CDR3 is TGTGCCAGCAGCTCCGATCAGCGGGCGGGTCAGACGGATACGCAGTATTTT. Protein: CASSSDQRAGQTDTQYF.

The rearrangement uses TRBV5-1 and TRBJ2-2, with D hard to call. The V gene's germline CDR1 is SGHRS and CDR2 YFSETQ. This CDR3 comprises 15 residues. Trimming stripped 2 bases from V and 6 bases from J, with 14 bases between. CDR3 DNA sequence: TGCGCCAGCAGCTTAACTGTGAGTGCGCCCGGGGAGCTGTTTTTT. It specifies CASSLTVSAPGELFF.

This clonotype has ten or more counts. The chain links TRBV4-2 to TRBJ2-7, with D maybe TRBD2 (6 bases). V gave up 1 base and J gave up 3 bases, with 25 bases separating them. The CDR3 is made up of 19 amino acids. Looked up from germline, CDR1 is LGHNA and CDR2 is YNFKEQ. CDR3 in amino acids: CASSQGGFSDFMGGYEQYF. In nucleotides, the CDR3 is TGTGCCAGCAGCCAAGGCGGATTTTCTGACTTCATGGGAGGCTACGAGCAGTACTTC.

In its sample, this clonotype ranks as medium-sized. The chain carries TRBV12-3 or TRBV12-4 and TRBJ1-4, with D possibly matching TRBD1 (6 bases). Trimming took 6 bases from V and 8 from J, leaving 13 bases between them. This CDR3 has 13 amino acids. CDR3 residues: CASRRGALEKLFF. The CDR3 coding sequence is TGTGCCAGCAGGAGGGGGGCCTTAGAAAAACTGTTTTTT.

This clonotype was counted ten times or more. The chain combines TRBV5-1 with TRBJ1-5, with 7 bases lining up with TRBD1. Germline lookup yields CDR1 SGHRS and CDR2 YFSETQ. Unmatched junction bases numbered 3, after V lost 4 bases and J lost 2 bases. The CDR3 is made up of 14 amino acids. CDR3 region: CASSPDRGNQPQHF. Written as DNA, the CDR3 is TGCGCCAGCAGCCCTGACAGGGGCAATCAGCCCCAGCATTTT.

This clonotype appeared many times. The chain uses TRBV7-3 and TRBJ2-3; no reliable D call. The CDR3 has 15 residues. Germline lookup yields CDR1 SGHTA and CDR2 FQGTGA. Deletions cut 3 bases from V and 1 base from J, with 11 bases between. The DNA of the CDR3 is TGTGCCAGCAGCTTCGGACCTCGGGGCACAGATACGCAGTATTTT. Its translation is CASSFGPRGTDTQYF.

This clonotype was recorded at least ten times. J is TRBJ1-2 and V is TRBV5-1, with D maybe TRBD1 (5 bases). V was shortened by 3 bases and J by 8 bases, with 17 bases between the two germline ends. The CDR3 contains 14 residues. Per germline, CDR1 SGHRS and CDR2 YFSETQ. In DNA form, the CDR3 reads TGCGCCAGCAGCTGGACACCCGGCTGGGAGGGCTACACCTTC. Its translation is CASSWTPGWEGYTF.